This TCR beta chain was captured by sequencing in a study of siplizumab effects on memory and regulatory T cells. The length of the CDR3 is 14 residues. CDR1 MNHEY and CDR2 SMNVEV come from the germline V gene (reference sequence). Unmatched junction bases numbered 3, after V lost 3 bases and J lost 4 bases. The table came from immunoSEQ multiplex PCR; TCRdb's copy has only in-frame clones and leaves some out. Of more than 95,000 clones in the sample, roughly 94% are singletons; the top ten hold roughly 1.5%. The clonotype comes from a human donor in good health. The rearrangement links TRBV27 to TRBJ2-7, with 10 bases fitting TRBD2. The sequenced sample consisted of non-Treg CD4+ T cells sorted from blood. CDR3 region: CASSFSSGGYEQYF. In DNA, the CDR3 is TGTGCCAGCAGTTTTTCTAGCGGGGGATACGAGCAGTACTTC.